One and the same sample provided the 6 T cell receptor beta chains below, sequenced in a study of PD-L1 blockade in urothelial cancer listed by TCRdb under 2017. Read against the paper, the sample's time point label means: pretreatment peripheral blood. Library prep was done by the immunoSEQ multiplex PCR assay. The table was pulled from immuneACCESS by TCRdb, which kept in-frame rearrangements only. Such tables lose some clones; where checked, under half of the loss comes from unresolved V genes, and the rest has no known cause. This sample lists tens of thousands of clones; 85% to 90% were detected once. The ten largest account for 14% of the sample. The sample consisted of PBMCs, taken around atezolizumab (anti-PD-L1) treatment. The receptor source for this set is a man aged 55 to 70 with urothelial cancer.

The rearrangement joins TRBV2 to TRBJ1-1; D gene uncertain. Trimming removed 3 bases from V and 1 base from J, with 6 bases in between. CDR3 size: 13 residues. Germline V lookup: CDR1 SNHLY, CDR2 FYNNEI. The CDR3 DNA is TGTGCCAGCAGTGAGATCGGGAACACTGAAGCTTTCTTT. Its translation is CASSEIGNTEAFF.

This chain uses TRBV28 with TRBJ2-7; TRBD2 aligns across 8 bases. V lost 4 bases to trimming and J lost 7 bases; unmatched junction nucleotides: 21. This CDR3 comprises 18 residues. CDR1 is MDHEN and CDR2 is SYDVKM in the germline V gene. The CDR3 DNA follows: TGTGCCAGCAGTTCCCGGGAGGGGCCACGTCGGAGGCTGCGGGAGCAGTACTTC. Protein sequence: CASSSREGPRRRLREQYF. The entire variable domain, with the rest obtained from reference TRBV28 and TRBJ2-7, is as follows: DVKVTQSSRYLVKRTGEKVFLECVQDMDHENMFWYRQDPGLGLRLIYFSYDVKMKEKGDIPEGYSVSREKKERFSLILESASTNQTSMYLCASSSREGPRRRLREQYFGPGTRLTVT.

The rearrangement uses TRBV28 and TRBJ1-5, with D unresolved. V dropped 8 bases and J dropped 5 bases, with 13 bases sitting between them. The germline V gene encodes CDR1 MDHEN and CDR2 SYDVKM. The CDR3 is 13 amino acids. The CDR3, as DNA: TGTGCCAGCGGATTTAACAGCTATCAGCCCCAGCATTTT. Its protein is CASGFNSYQPQHF.

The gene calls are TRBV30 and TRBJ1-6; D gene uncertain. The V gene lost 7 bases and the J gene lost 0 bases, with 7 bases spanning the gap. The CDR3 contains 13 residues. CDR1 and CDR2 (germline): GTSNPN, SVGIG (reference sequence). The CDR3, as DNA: TGTGCCTTTAAGAGCTCCTATAATTCACCCCTCCACTTT. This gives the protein CAFKSSYNSPLHF.

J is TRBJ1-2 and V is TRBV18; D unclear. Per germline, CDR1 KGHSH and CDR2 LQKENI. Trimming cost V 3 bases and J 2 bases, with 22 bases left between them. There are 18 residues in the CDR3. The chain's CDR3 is CASSPLAGDAVSNYGYTF. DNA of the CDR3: TGTGCCAGCTCACCGTTAGCGGGTGATGCGGTCTCCAACTATGGCTACACCTTC.

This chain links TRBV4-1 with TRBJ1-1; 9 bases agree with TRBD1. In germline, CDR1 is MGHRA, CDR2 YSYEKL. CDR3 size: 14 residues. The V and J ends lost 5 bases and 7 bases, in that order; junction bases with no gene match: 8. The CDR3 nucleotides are TGCGCCAGCAGCAATACAGGGGGCGTGTATGAAGCTTTCTTT. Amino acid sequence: CASSNTGGVYEAFF.